Following are 3 T cell receptor beta chains from one sample sequenced in a study of T cell responses to AZD1222 COVID-19 vaccine. The repertoire was sequenced with immunoSEQ multiplex PCR; TCRdb's copy has only in-frame clones and lacks some. The data contain roughly 180,000 clones, 92% of them singletons. The sequenced sample was peripheral blood, obtained 28 days after the second AZD1222 dose. These receptors were taken from an adult who received the AZD1222 COVID-19 vaccine.

The V and J genes are TRBV5-1 and TRBJ2-1, with no clear D. Trimming cost V 1 base and J 0 bases, with 8 bases left between them. Germline V CDR1 and CDR2: SGHRS, YFSETQ. This CDR3 spans 15 amino acids. The CDR3 DNA reads as TGCGCCAGCAGCTTGAGCGATAGCTCCTACAATGAGCAGTTCTTC. Protein: CASSLSDSSYNEQFF.

This chain connects TRBV6-1 to TRBJ1-3, with D perhaps TRBD1 (6 bases). CDR1 is MNHNS and CDR2 is SASEGT in the germline V gene. The CDR3 is 16 residues long. Deletions cut 4 bases from V and 4 bases from J, with 17 bases between. Written as DNA, the CDR3 is TGTGCCAGCAGTGTGGGACAACAGTTAGCCGGAAACACCATATATTTT. It encodes CASSVGQQLAGNTIYF.

CDR3 residues: CASSQAPGGGSPLHF. DNA for the CDR3: TGTGCCAGCAGCCAAGCCCCAGGGGGGGGCTCACCCCTCCACTTT. The chain recombines TRBV3-1 (or the pseudogene TRBV3-2) with TRBJ1-6, with TRBD1 identical over 7 bases. This CDR3 has 15 residues. Germline CDR1 is LGHDT and CDR2 is YNNKEL (reference sequence). The V segment lost 1 base and the J segment 10 bases; nucleotides outside the gene matches: 7.